This T cell receptor beta chain emerged from a study of human T cells and chemical hapten exposure (TCRdb year 2021). As for the study more broadly: For sensitization, 2% DPC in acetone was applied to a 2 cm by 2 cm area of upper inner arm skin. Weekly therapeutic DPC doses were additionally applied to the scalp of patients throughout the approximately 24-week study period. Nearly 30 alopecia patients gave blood for TCR sequencing at one to four time points (pre-sensitization, 2, 6 and 24 weeks). Patch testing was performed on the upper back with Finn chambers containing 0.01% DPC, and the patch tests were scored after 6 days according to International Contact Dermatitis Research Group standards. Libraries were combined into a pool for sequencing, and differences in TCR yield between samples came mainly from small differences in library volumes within the pool. Peripheral blood TCR repertoire changes were tracked in vivo in alopecia patients during primary and secondary sensitization to the hapten diphenylcyclopropenone (DPC). Patient blood was sampled pre-sensitization (week 0) and at 2, 6 and about 24 weeks after DPC sensitization. Most of the patients in the cohort were female, and the cohort covered alopecia areata with under or over 50% scalp involvement, alopecia totalis and alopecia universalis. Beyond this particular receptor, the publication reports: Patch test score correlated positively with the number of PT1 expanded TCRs, reaching significance at thresholds 8, 16 and 32 but not at 4. Significantly more large CDR3 similarity clusters were formed by expanded TCRs than by pre-sensitization or healthy control sets, consistent with antigen-driven responses. DPC sensitization did not change how many TCRs were above 1 in 1000 frequency, and no evidence was found of alterations in global repertoire structure. Repeated subsampling changed both the strength of the expansion versus patch-test correlation and the threshold at which that correlation became significant. All patients had alopecia, a presumed autoimmune disease, so their immune response might differ from that of healthy individuals.

The time point label on this specimen signifies: patch test 1, 2 weeks after DPC sensitization. According to the study, the label for this sample's treatment or condition signals: therapeutic diphenylcyclopropenone sensitization with weekly scalp DPC. At each patch-test visit, blood was drawn before the patch test was applied. Patients were eligible if aged 18 to 70, diagnosed with alopecia and judged suitable for DPC therapy, and pregnant patients were excluded. Total RNA was isolated from unfractionated whole blood collected in Tempus Blood RNA tubes. Ends trimmed: V by 5 bases, J by 8 bases; bases unmatched to a gene: 7. Taken from cysteine to phenylalanine, the CDR3 has 14 residues. Only the CDR3 DNA is retained, 42 bases long and in frame from the first base. Libraries were constructed by RACE. The reads were generated on a NextSeq 500. During library preparation, unique molecular identifiers were attached to individual cDNA molecules so that TCRs could be counted in a quantitative, reproducible way. Each blood RNA sample was used to sequence both TCR alpha and TCR beta chains. The paper's processing steps were these. Samples had a median of about 90,000 TCRs, with a range from roughly 23,224 to 750,000. The Decombinator software suite was used to annotate the V, J and CDR3 of the TCR reads. To make PS versus PT1 abundance plots, every sample was subsampled to the same number of TCRs (28,000). TCRs were defined as expanded if absent before sensitization and observed at least eight times at the 2-week time point. TCRdb took the public reads, trimmed them with fastp at Q25, ran MiXCR for clone calling and kept in-frame beta chains. Each entry is one CDR3 protein sequence, shown with its most common DNA and genes. TCRdb, rather than the study authors, made the V and J calls. The sample records some 94,000 distinct CDR3 sequences, 9.5% to 15% of which are singletons. 2.1% of the sample is taken by the ten largest.

The sample holds a few counts of this clonotype. The clone's antigen remains unknown. No quality values exist for individual bases; no much larger clone is one base distant. The chain is assembled from TRBV12-3 or TRBV12-4 and TRBJ2-2; 8 bases in the middle match TRBD1. This sample comprised whole blood, obtained in connection with sensitization to the hapten diphenylcyclopropenone (DPC). The clonotype was recovered from a woman aged 40 to 55 with alopecia areata. Some clones in this sample may be carry-over from other donors' samples. The DNA is TGTGCCAGCAGTCCTCGGACAGGGTGGGGGGAGCTGTTTTTT. Translated, it reads CASSPRTGWGELFF.